The clone carrying this T cell receptor beta chain showed up just a few times. Its antigen is as yet unknown. As to time point: sample taken at primary tumor resection. No cell sorting; template was whole RNA from tumor, lung tissue or PBMC. These data come from a study of spatial heterogeneity in lung cancer. The wider study: Each unique TCR and UMI combination was seen more than ten times on average in raw reads.

Each CDR3 protein is one row after TCRdb ran MiXCR on the 5' RACE reads. The sample gives fewer than 20,000 distinct CDR3 sequences, around 6.8% of which show up once; 20% to 25% is in the top ten. Study-wide results and caveats: Tumor mutation counts were tracked by expanded intratumoral alpha and beta TCR counts.

The material was lung tumor tissue, obtained at surgery. The source is a male donor with early-stage non-small cell lung cancer.

The CDR3 bases are TGTGCCAGCAGTGAAGCGCTTCTAGCGGGGGCTCAAGAGACCCAGTACTTC. Translation: CASSEALLAGAQETQYF. The V gene is TRBV2, the J gene TRBJ2-5; 10 bases agree with TRBD2. The length of the CDR3 is 17 residues. Germline V gene lookup returns CDR1 SNHLY and CDR2 FYNNEI. V was pared by 0 bases and J by 2 bases, with 6 bases of the junction left unmatched.